A single sample gave rise to the 4 T cell receptor beta chains below, sequenced in a study of siplizumab effects on memory and regulatory T cells. Data came from immunoSEQ multiplex PCR; TCRdb stores just in-frame clones and leaves some out. There are 75,000 to 100,000 clones in the sample; about 93% occur only once, and around 1.4% lies in the top ten. Sample: non-Treg CD4+ T cells sorted from blood. The receptor source for this set is a human donor in good health.

This chain joins TRBV28 and TRBJ2-7; 7 bases are shared with TRBD1. Germline V gene data show CDR1 as MDHEN and CDR2 as SYDVKM. The CDR3 length is 17 residues. V lost 4 bases and J lost 4; bases outside the gene matches: 16. CDR3 sequence: CASSSERKLDRAYEQYF. The CDR3 DNA reads TGTGCCAGCAGTTCCGAACGTAAATTAGACAGGGCGTACGAGCAGTACTTC.

The chain uses TRBV29-1 and TRBJ1-2; D call uncertain. This CDR3 comprises 12 residues. V was cut by 4 bases and J by 4 bases, with 10 bases left in between. CDR1 is SQVTM and CDR2 is ANQGSEA in the germline V gene. CDR3 DNA sequence: TGCAGCGTTGTTTCAGGAGCCTATGGCTACACCTTC. Residues: CSVVSGAYGYTF.

The chain carries TRBV30 and TRBJ2-5; maybe TRBD2 (5 bases). Looked up from germline, CDR1 is GTSNPN and CDR2 is SVGIG (reference sequence). This CDR3 spans 12 amino acids. Trimming removed 2 bases at V and 5 bases at J, with 9 bases between. CDR3 in amino acids: CAWSRRRETQYF. The DNA for the CDR3 is TGTGCCTGGAGTCGGAGGCGGGAGACCCAGTACTTC.

The chain employs TRBV18 and TRBJ2-3, with a tentative D call TRBD1 (6 bases). The germline CDR1 and CDR2 sequences are KGHSH and LQKENI. V lost 6 bases to trimming and J lost 0 bases, with 13 bases between them. The CDR3 spans 15 residues. The CDR3 spells CASSGNRASTDTQYF. The CDR3 DNA is TGTGCCAGCTCGGGAAACAGGGCTAGCACAGATACGCAGTATTTT.